The T cell receptor (beta chain) described here comes from a study of PD-1 blockade in classical Hodgkin lymphoma. Study conclusions and caveats: CD4+ but not CD8+ TCR diversity rose significantly by C4D1. When set against healthy donors, newly diagnosed patients were reported to show lower baseline TCR diversity. Patients who began taking nivolumab under 1 year after ASCT were left out.

Relapses following autologous stem cell transplantation were seen in all patients, with brentuximab vedotin exposure varying. Complete response, partial response or progressive disease were the best responses. A note on this clone: Its antigen is undetermined.

Germline assignment: CDR1 LGHNA and CDR2 YSLEER. The CDR3 loop spans 15 amino acids. Trimming stripped 4 bases from V and 6 bases from J, with 17 bases between. The assay was immunoSEQ multiplex PCR, and TCRdb's table has in-frame clones only and misses some. There are 100,000 to 120,000 clones in the sample; about 88% occur only once, and 20% lies in the top ten. V and J are TRBV4-3 and TRBJ2-3, with no clear D. The source is a human donor with classical Hodgkin lymphoma. Here the sequenced sample was peripheral blood mononuclear cells (PBMCs), taken before the second cycle of nivolumab. The CDR3 nucleotides are TGCGCCAGCAGCCTCGCCAGTGTAGGTTCCGATACGCAGTATTTT. It encodes CASSLASVGSDTQYF.